Detailed here is one TCR beta chain. Antigen: not known. This entry belongs to a study of blood T cells in healthy people across ages. Study findings and constraints: The CMV status of each donor remained undetermined, and this could have confounded shifts in expanded clonotypes.

Staff drew ten milliliters of peripheral blood from each donor. J gave up 9 bases and V 5 bases, and 8 bases lay outside the gene matches. Germline CDR1 is SEHNR and CDR2 is FQNEAQ (reference sequence). The length of the CDR3 is 15 residues. PCR was performed a second time for about 7 to 11 cycles using a sample-barcoded 5' primer and a J-beta primer mix. Each cDNA molecule, via a template-switch adaptor with 12 random nucleotides, was tagged. A single record per CDR3 protein comes from TCRdb applying MiXCR to the 5' RACE reads. The sample carries about 2 million distinct CDR3 sequences, approximately 50% recorded once.

The origin of this receptor is a woman aged 40 to 50 in good health. Sequencing was performed on blood. V is TRBV7-9 and J is TRBJ2-1; 12 bases match TRBD1. CDR3 coding DNA: TGTGCCAGCAGCATAGGGACAGGGGGCCTCGGTGAGCAGTTCTTC. Protein sequence: CASSIGTGGLGEQFF.